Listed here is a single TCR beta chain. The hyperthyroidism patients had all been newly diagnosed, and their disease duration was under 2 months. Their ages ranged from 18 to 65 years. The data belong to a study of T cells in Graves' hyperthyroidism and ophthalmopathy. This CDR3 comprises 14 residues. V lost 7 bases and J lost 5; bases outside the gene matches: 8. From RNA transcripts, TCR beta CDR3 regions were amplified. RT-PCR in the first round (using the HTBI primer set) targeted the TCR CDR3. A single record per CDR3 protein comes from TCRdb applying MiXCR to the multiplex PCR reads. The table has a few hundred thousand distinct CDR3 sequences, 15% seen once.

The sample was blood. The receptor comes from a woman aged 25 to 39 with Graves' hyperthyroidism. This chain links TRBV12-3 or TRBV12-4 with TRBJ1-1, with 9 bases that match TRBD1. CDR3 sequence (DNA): TGTGCCAGCAACCTGGGACAGGGTTTAACTGAAGCTTTCTTT. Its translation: CASNLGQGLTEAFF.